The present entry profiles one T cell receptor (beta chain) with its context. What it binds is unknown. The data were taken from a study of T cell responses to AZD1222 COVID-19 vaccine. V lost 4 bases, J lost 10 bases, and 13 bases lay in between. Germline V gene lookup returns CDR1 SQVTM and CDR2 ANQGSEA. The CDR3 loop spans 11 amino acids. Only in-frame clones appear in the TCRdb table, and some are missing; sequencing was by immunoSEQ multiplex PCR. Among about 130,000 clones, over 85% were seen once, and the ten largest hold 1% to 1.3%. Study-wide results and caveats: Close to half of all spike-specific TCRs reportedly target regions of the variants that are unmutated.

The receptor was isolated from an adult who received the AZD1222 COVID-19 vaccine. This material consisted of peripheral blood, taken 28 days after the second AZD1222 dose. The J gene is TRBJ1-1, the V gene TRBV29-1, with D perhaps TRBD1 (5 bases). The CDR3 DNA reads TGCAGCGTTGGGGGCGGGGAGGGAGCTTTCTTT. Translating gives CSVGGGEGAFF. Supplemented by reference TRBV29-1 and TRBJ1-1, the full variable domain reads SAVISQKPSRDICQRGTSLTIQCQVDSQVTMMFWYRQQPGQSLTLIATANQGSEATYESGFVIDKFPISRPNLTFSTLTVSNMSPEDSSIYLCSVGGGEGAFFGQGTRLTVV.